Listed below are T cell receptor beta chains from one sample, sequenced in a study of cytomegalovirus exposure and HLA in healthy donors. TCRdb's copy holds only in-frame clones and misses some; the assay was immunoSEQ multiplex PCR. The sample records about 130,000 clones, roughly 77% being singletons. Sequenced input: PBMCs. Source of these receptors: a woman aged 25 to 39 in good health and CMV-seronegative. CDR3s include the opening cysteine and the closing phenylalanine or tryptophan. Clone sizes are given selectively: once, few, many, or a class where the clone is expanded.

.	TRBV6-6	TRBJ2-7	CASSPRQGAAYEQYF
.	TRBV18	TRBJ2-1	CASRTGYSSYNEQFF
few	TRBV12-2	TRBJ2-2	CASRLVEFAPLNTGELFF
.	TRBV6-6	TRBJ1-2	CASTERETNYGYTF
.	TRBV7-8	TRBJ2-7	CASSFYTGGGYEQYF
.	TRBV5-1	TRBJ1-6	CASSFGKNLGLNSPLHF
.	TRBV5-1	TRBJ2-7	CASSSEPRQGVYEQYF
.	TRBV30	TRBJ2-3	CAWSVEGVDTQYF
few	TRBV7-3	TRBJ1-6	CASSQDGQGVSPLHF
.	TRBV11-2	TRBJ1-1	CASSLISSQNIEAFF
few	TRBV6-1	TRBJ2-7	CASKEKAAYEQYF
.	TRBV4-1	TRBJ2-1	CASSPQGLAGEQFF
.	TRBV5-1	TRBJ2-1	CASSHGTSGGARSYNEQFF
once	TRBV9	TRBJ1-1	CASSRSLDGSGGLAFF
.	TRBV6-5	TRBJ2-7	CASSYSRGQNYEQYF
.	TRBV19	TRBJ1-5	CASSIRDSNQPQHF
.	TRBV14	TRBJ2-1	CASSQPGTTYNEQFF
few	TRBV7-2	TRBJ2-3	CASSHQGLAGAGDTQYF
.	TRBV5-1	TRBJ2-3	CASSPGTVTDTQYF
.	TRBV2	TRBJ2-3	CASRHTGWPDTQYF
.	TRBV7-2	TRBJ2-5	CASSLGGTVQETQYF
.	TRBV18	TRBJ1-1	CASSPQGVRNTEAFF
.	TRBV6-1	TRBJ1-2	CASSEGRSNYGYTF
.	TRBV6-6	TRBJ1-3	CASTSGVDTIYF
.	TRBV11-2	TRBJ1-1	CASSLRTGGTEAFF
few	TRBV6-1	TRBJ2-7	CASRNRDRGPYEQYF
.	TRBV6-5	TRBJ1-5	CATGLSSNQPQHF
.	TRBV5-4	TRBJ1-1	CASSILNTEAFF
.	TRBV19	TRBJ2-3	CASSPDFGRVTDTQYF
.	TRBV30	TRBJ1-3	CACHRGVGNTIYF
.	TRBV19	TRBJ1-2	CASSLSYYGYTF
few	TRBV29-1	TRBJ1-2	CSDGQEGNGYTF
few	TRBV6-5	TRBJ1-5	CASSYSRDQPQHF
.	TRBV4-1	TRBJ1-2	CASSQDRSYGYTF
.	TRBV2	TRBJ2-7	CACKGGTGALGQYF
.	TRBV4-1	TRBJ1-1	CASSRPPGQLNTEAFF
.	TRBV10-2	TRBJ1-5	CASSDVTVNQPQHF
.	TRBV19	TRBJ1-3	CASSFTGSGNTIYF
few	TRBV10-3	TRBJ2-5	CAISERASGNQETQYF
.	TRBV30	TRBJ2-7	CAWDSGTVRYEQYF
few	TRBV6-1	TRBJ2-5	CASSAGQLQETQYF
.	TRBV27	TRBJ1-6	CASSQKAGSPLHF
.	TRBV7-9	TRBJ2-7	CASSLGSTRDTSYEQYF
.	TRBV7-2	TRBJ2-1	CASSLNSVNEQFF
.	TRBV4-2	TRBJ1-1	CASSQEGQGLVNTEAFF
few	TRBV18	TRBJ2-5	CASSPRTLGGETQYF
.	TRBV12-5	TRBJ2-5	CASGSLETQYF
.	TRBV5-8	TRBJ2-7	CASSRTRGEQYF